Listed below are T cell receptor beta chains from one sample, sequenced in a study of siplizumab effects on memory and regulatory T cells. Libraries were prepared by immunoSEQ multiplex PCR; TCRdb keeps only in-frame clonotypes and omits some of them. The sample records some 87,000 clones, 80% to 90% being singletons. Sequenced material: CD4+ T cells sorted from blood. These receptors originate from a human donor in good health. CDR3s include the opening cysteine and the closing phenylalanine or tryptophan. A D gene is named only where the DNA matches it firmly. The size field is filled for only some rows; it gives once, few, many or a size class.

>TRBV6-5|NA|NA|TRBJ2-1
TGTGCCAGCAGTTACAGCCGGGACACTTACAATGAGCAGTTCTTC
CASSYSRDTYNEQFF
>TRBV10-3|few|NA|TRBJ1-1
TGTGCCGCCAGGGATAACACTGAAGCTTTCTTT
CAARDNTEAFF
>TRBV5-4|NA|NA|TRBJ2-3
TGTGCCAGCAGCTTCACTACAGATACGCAGTATTTT
CASSFTTDTQYF
>TRBV2|NA|TRBD1|TRBJ1-4
TGTGCCAGCAGTCGACAGGGATTCGGAGAAAAACTGTTTTTT
CASSRQGFGEKLFF
>TRBV6-1|once|NA|TRBJ1-4
TGTGCCAGCATTAAGAGGGGAGTTAATGAAAAACTGTTTTTT
CASIKRGVNEKLFF
>TRBV12-5|NA|TRBD1|TRBJ2-7
TGTGCTAGTGGACCGCCGCTCCGGGACAGGAACTACGAGCAGTACTTC
CASGPPLRDRNYEQYF
>TRBV7-2|NA|TRBD1|TRBJ2-1
TGTGCCAGCAGCCCGGGACAGCCCAACAATGAGCAGTTCTTC
CASSPGQPNNEQFF
>TRBV6-6|NA|NA|TRBJ2-7
TGTGCCAGCAGCGAGACTAGTCTCTCTTACGAGCAGTACTTC
CASSETSLSYEQYF
>TRBV15|NA|NA|TRBJ2-7
TGTGCCACCAGCAGAGATCGTTGGGCTGGCTACGAGCAGTACTTC
CATSRDRWAGYEQYF
>TRBV4-1|NA|NA|TRBJ1-2
TGCGCCAGCAGCCAAAACATAGTAGGCAGGTATGGCTACACCTTC
CASSQNIVGRYGYTF
>TRBV5-1|NA|NA|TRBJ2-6
TGCGCCAGCATCCTCAGGGTCTCTGGGGCCAACGTCCTGACTTTC
CASILRVSGANVLTF
>TRBV29-1|NA|TRBD1|TRBJ1-3
TGCAGCGTTGTGGGGACAGGGAGCTCTGGAAACACCATATATTTT
CSVVGTGSSGNTIYF
>TRBV14|NA|NA|TRBJ2-3
TGTGCCAGCAGCCAAGGGCAAGCGGGTCTTACAGATACGCAGTATTTT
CASSQGQAGLTDTQYF
>TRBV13|few|NA|TRBJ1-1
TGTGCCAGCAGCTTCGGAGGGACTGAAGCTTTCTTT
CASSFGGTEAFF
>TRBV19|NA|NA|TRBJ2-3
TGTGCCAGTAACATGGGGACTAGCACAGATACGCAGTATTTT
CASNMGTSTDTQYF
>TRBV5-1|NA|TRBD2|TRBJ2-3
TGCGCCAGCAGCGGGGGACTAGCGGTCCGAGATACGCAGTATTTT
CASSGGLAVRDTQYF
>TRBV5-1|NA|TRBD2|TRBJ2-7
TGCGCCAGCAGCCCGCGTCGCACTAGCGGGCGAACCTACGAGCAGTACTTC
CASSPRRTSGRTYEQYF